What follows is one TCR beta chain and its context. Sequencing was performed with immunoSEQ multiplex PCR; in TCRdb, only in-frame clones are kept and a portion is missing. The sample lists roughly 250,000 clones; about 91% were seen once. The data belong to a study of blood T cell repertoires in COVID-19. Study-wide context: Samples taken during acute and convalescent COVID-19 were collected in the United States, Italy and Spain.

There are 15 residues in the CDR3. Germline CDR1 is SGHRS and CDR2 is YFSETQ. Trimming took 2 bases from V and 4 from J, leaving 12 bases between them. Sequencing input: peripheral blood. V is TRBV5-1 and J is TRBJ2-2; D gene ambiguous. This receptor was obtained from a person aged 18 to 30 with COVID-19, enrolled during active disease. The CDR3 spells CASSFEGRGTGELFF. DNA for the CDR3: TGCGCCAGCAGCTTTGAAGGCCGCGGCACCGGGGAGCTGTTTTTT.